One and the same sample provided the 5 T cell receptor beta chains below, sequenced in a study of blood T cell repertoires in COVID-19. Only in-frame clones appear in the TCRdb table, and some are missing; sequencing was by immunoSEQ multiplex PCR. The data contain about 180,000 clones, more than 80% of them singletons. The sequenced sample was PBMCs or T cells enriched from blood (not recorded which). Receptors originate from a man in his forties or fifties who had recovered from COVID-19.

V and J are TRBV5-4 and TRBJ1-4, with unresolved D. The ends were cut back, 3 bases at V and 7 bases at J, with 19 bases in the middle. The germline V gene encodes CDR1 SGHNT and CDR2 YYREEE (reference sequence). This CDR3 is built from 16 residues. This chain's CDR3 is CASSSRLIGEGEKLFF. CDR3 DNA sequence: TGTGCCAGCAGCTCGCGCCTTATCGGGGAAGGTGAAAAACTGTTTTTT.

The V call is TRBV5-6, the J call TRBJ1-2, with TRBD1 matching over 7 bases. There are 15 residues in the CDR3. V lost 4 bases, J lost 3 bases, and 9 bases stayed unmatched. CDR1 is SGHDT and CDR2 is YYEEEE in the germline V gene. For the CDR3, the DNA is TGTGCCAGCAGCCCTAGACAGGGCGGTTACTATGGCTACACCTTC. Amino acid sequence: CASSPRQGGYYGYTF.

The chain uses TRBV4-2 and TRBJ1-1, with a tentative D call TRBD1 (6 bases). The germline V and J ends were trimmed by 0 bases and 11 bases, with 16 bases remaining between them. Looked up from germline, CDR1 is LGHNA and CDR2 is YNFKEQ. The CDR3 contains 14 residues. The DNA for the CDR3 is TGTGCCAGCAGCCAAGACCCACAGGGAGGGAATGCTTTCTTT. It specifies CASSQDPQGGNAFF.

This clone showed up just once. The chain recombines TRBV27 with TRBJ2-2; 7 bases agree with TRBD2. From germline, CDR1 is MNHEY and CDR2 SMNVEV (reference sequence). CDR3 length: 17 residues. The trim removed 0 bases at V and 3 bases at J, leaving 7 bases unmatched. The DNA of the CDR3 is TGTGCCAGCAGTTTATCGGGGTTGCGGGAGCACACCGGGGAGCTGTTTTTT. Translation: CASSLSGLREHTGELFF.

The chain recombines TRBV29-1 with TRBJ1-2, with 11 bases matching TRBD1. The V gene end was trimmed by 6 bases and the J gene end by 6 bases; junction bases not matched to a gene: 9. The V gene's germline CDR1 is SQVTM and CDR2 ANQGSEA. There are 14 residues in the CDR3. The CDR3 here is CSVLNRTGGHGYTF. For the CDR3, the DNA is TGCAGCGTCCTCAATCGGACAGGGGGCCATGGCTACACCTTC.